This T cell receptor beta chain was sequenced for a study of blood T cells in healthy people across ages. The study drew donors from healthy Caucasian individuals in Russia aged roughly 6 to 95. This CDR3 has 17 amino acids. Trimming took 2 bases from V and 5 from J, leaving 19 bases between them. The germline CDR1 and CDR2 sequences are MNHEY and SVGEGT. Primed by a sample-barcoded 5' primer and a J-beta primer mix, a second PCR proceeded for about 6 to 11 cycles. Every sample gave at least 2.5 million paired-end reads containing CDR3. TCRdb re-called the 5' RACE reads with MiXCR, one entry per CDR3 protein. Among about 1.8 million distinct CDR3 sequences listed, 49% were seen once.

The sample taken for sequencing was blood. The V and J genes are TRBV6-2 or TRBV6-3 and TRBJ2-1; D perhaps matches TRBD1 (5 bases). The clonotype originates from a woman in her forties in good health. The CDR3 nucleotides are TGTGCCAGCAGTTACATGGGGCCTTTTGATATTGACAATGAGCAGTTCTTC. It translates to CASSYMGPFDIDNEQFF.